This TCR beta chain was observed in a study of PD-L1 blockade in urothelial cancer. Noted time point: pretreatment peripheral blood. The diagnosis in patients was locally advanced or metastatic urothelial carcinoma. The CDR3 loop spans 15 amino acids. Germline CDR1 reads SGHRS; CDR2 reads YFSETQ. V was cut by 7 bases and J by 2 bases, with 17 bases left in between. The table came from immunoSEQ multiplex PCR; TCRdb's copy has only in-frame clones and leaves some out. The sample shows fewer than 60,000 clones, approximately 85% of them seen only once. The receptor was isolated from a man aged 65 to 79 with urothelial cancer. The chain has TRBV5-1 and TRBJ2-3, with D maybe TRBD1 (5 bases). Here the sequenced sample was PBMCs, taken around atezolizumab (anti-PD-L1) treatment. As DNA, the CDR3 is TGCGCCAGCGCGATTACAGGCATTATCACAGATACGCAGTATTTT. Translated: CASAITGIITDTQYF.